One and the same sample provided the 2 T cell receptor beta chains below, sequenced in a study of shared clonotypes between healthy human individuals. The table came from immunoSEQ multiplex PCR; TCRdb's copy has only in-frame clones and leaves some out. The data show a few million clones, with 95% seen just once and about 0.13% held by the top ten. The source material was naive CD4+ T cells sorted from blood. The subset was: CD45RA+ positively selected. These receptors all stem from a man aged 18 to 30 in good health.

The rearrangement links TRBV27 to TRBJ1-1; D is undetermined. Germline CDR1 reads MNHEY; CDR2 reads SMNVEV (reference sequence). Trimming took 3 bases from V and 1 from J, leaving 6 bases between them. There are 13 residues in the CDR3. CDR3 sequence: CASSFIGNTEAFF. DNA for the CDR3: TGTGCCAGCAGTTTCATAGGGAACACTGAAGCTTTCTTT.

The chain combines TRBV7-9 with TRBJ1-5; unclear D gene. The CDR3 is 12 amino acids. With 4 bases removed from V and 9 bases from J, the gap between germline ends came to 10 bases. Germline-derived CDR1 and CDR2 are SEHNR and FQNEAQ (reference sequence). This CDR3 reads CASSSPTGPQHF. DNA of the CDR3: TGTGCCAGCAGCTCCCCCACGGGGCCCCAGCATTTT.